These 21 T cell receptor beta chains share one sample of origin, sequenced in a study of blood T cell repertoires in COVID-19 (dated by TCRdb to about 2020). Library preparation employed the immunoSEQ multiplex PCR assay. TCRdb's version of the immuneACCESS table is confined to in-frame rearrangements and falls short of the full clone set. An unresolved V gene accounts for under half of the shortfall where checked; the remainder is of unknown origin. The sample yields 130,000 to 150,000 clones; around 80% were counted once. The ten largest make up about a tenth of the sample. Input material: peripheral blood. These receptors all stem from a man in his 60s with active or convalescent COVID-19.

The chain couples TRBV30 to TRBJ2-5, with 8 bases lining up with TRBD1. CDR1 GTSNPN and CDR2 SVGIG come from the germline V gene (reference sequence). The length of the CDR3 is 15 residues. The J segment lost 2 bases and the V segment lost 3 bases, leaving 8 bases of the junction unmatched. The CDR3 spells CAWSNRQGRQETQYF. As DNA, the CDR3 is TGTGCCTGGAGCAACAGACAGGGGAGGCAAGAGACCCAGTACTTC.

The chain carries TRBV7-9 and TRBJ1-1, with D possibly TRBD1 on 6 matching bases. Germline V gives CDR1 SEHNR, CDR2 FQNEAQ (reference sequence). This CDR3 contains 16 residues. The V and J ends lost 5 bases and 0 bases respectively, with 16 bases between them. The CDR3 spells CASSPTRGNMNTEAFF. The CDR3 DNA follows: TGTGCCAGCAGCCCCACCAGGGGCAATATGAACACTGAAGCTTTCTTT.

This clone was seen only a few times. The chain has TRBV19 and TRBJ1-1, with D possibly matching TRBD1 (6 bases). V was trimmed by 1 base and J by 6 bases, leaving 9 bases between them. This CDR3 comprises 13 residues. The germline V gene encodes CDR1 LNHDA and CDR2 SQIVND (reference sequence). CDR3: CASSIVRGPEAFF. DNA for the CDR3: TGTGCCAGTAGTATAGTCAGGGGTCCTGAAGCTTTCTTT.

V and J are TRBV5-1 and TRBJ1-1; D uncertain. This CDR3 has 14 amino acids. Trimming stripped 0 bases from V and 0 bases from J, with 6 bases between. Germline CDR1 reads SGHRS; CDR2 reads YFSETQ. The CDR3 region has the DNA TGCGCCAGCAGCTTGGACAACCTGAACACTGAAGCTTTCTTT. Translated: CASSLDNLNTEAFF.

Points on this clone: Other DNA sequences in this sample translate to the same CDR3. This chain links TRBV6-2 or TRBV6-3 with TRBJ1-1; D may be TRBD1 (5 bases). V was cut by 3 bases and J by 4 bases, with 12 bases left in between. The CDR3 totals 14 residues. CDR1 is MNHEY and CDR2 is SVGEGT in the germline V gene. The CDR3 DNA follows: TGTGCCAGCAGTTATGGGCAGGGAAGCACTGAAGCTTTCTTT. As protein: CASSYGQGSTEAFF.

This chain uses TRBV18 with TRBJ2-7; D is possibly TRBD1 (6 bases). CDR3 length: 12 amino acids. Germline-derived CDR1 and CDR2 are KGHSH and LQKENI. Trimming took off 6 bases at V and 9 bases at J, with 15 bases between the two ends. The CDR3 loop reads CASSPDRNRQYF. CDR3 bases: TGTGCCAGCTCCCCCGACAGGAACCGGCAGTACTTC.

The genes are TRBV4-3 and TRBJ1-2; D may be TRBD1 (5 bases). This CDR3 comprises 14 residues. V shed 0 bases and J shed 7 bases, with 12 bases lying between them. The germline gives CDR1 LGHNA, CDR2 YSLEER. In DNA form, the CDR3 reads TGCGCCAGCAGCCAAGATGCAGGGAGGTCTGGCTACACCTTC. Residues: CASSQDAGRSGYTF.

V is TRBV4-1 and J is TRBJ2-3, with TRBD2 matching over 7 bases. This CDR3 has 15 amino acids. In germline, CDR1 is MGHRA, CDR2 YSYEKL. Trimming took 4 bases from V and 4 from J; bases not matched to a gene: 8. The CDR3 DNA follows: TGCGCCAGCAGCCCGACTAGCTTTCCCCCAGATACGCAGTATTTT. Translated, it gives CASSPTSFPPDTQYF.

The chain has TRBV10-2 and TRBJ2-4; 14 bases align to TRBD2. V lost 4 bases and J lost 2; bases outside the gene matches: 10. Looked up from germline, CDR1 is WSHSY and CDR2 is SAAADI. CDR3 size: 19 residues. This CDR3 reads CASSGWGTSGSETKNIQYF. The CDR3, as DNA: TGCGCCAGCAGTGGATGGGGGACTAGCGGGAGCGAAACCAAAAACATTCAGTACTTC.

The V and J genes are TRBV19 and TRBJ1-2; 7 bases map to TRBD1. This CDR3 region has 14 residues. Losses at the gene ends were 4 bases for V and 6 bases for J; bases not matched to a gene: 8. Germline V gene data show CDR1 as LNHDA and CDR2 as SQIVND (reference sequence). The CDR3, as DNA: TGTGCCAGTAGTAGCAGGGGGACCATTCATGGCTACACCTTC. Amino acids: CASSSRGTIHGYTF. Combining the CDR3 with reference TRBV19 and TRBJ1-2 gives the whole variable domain DGGITQSPKYLFRKEGQNVTLSCEQNLNHDAMYWYRQDPGQGLRLIYYSQIVNDFQKGDIAEGYSVSREKKESFPLTVTSAQKNPTAFYLCASSSRGTIHGYTFGSGTRLTVV.

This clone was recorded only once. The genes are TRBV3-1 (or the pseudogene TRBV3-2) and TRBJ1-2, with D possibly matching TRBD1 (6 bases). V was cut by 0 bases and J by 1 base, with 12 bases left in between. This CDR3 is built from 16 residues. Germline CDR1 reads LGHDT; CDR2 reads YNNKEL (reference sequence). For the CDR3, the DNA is TGTGCCAGCAGCCAAGATACAGGGTGGGGTAACTATGGCTACACCTTC. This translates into CASSQDTGWGNYGYTF.

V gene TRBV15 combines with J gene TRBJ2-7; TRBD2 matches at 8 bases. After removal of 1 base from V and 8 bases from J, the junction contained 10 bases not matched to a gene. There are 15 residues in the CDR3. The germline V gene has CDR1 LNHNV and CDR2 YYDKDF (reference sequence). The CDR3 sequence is CATSRGRLAGDKQYV. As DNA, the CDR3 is TGTGCCACCAGCAGAGGGAGGCTAGCGGGTGACAAGCAGTACGTC.

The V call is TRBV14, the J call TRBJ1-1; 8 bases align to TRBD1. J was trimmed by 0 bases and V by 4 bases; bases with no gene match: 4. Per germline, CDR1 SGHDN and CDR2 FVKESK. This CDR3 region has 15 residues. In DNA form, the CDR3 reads TGTGCCAGCAGCCCCCTGACAGGGGTGAACACTGAAGCTTTCTTT. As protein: CASSPLTGVNTEAFF.

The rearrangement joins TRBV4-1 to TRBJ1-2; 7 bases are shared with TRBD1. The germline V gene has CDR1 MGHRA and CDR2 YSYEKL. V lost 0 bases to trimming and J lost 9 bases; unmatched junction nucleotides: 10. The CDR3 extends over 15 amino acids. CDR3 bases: TGCGCCAGCAGCCAAGATCGGACAGGACCTATGAGCTACACCTTC. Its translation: CASSQDRTGPMSYTF.

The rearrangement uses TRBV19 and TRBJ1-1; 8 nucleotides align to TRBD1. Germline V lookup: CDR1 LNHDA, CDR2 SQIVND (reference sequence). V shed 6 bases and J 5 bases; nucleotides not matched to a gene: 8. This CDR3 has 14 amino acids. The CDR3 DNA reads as TGTGCCAGTAGCCCAACAGGGGGAGGGACTGAAGCTTTCTTT. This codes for CASSPTGGGTEAFF. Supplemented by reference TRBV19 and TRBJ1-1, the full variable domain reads DGGITQSPKYLFRKEGQNVTLSCEQNLNHDAMYWYRQDPGQGLRLIYYSQIVNDFQKGDIAEGYSVSREKKESFPLTVTSAQKNPTAFYLCASSPTGGGTEAFFGQGTRLTVV.

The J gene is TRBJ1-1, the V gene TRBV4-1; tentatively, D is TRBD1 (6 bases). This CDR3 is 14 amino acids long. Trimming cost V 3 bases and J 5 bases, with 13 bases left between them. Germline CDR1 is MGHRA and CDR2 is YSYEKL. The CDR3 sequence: CASSQESGDTEAFF. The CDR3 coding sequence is TGCGCCAGCAGCCAGGAATCAGGGGATACTGAAGCTTTCTTT.

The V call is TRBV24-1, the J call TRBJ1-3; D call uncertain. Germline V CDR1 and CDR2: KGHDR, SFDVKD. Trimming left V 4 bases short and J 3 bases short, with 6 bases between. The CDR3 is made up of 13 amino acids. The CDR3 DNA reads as TGTGCCACCAGTGAGTCTAGTGGAAACACCATATATTTT. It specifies CATSESSGNTIYF.

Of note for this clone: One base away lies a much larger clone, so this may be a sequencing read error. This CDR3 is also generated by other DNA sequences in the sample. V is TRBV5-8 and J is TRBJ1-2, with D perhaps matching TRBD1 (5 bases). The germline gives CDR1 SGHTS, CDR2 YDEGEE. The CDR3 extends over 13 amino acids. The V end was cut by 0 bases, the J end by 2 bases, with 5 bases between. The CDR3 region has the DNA TGTGCCAGCAGCTTGGACAGGAACTATGGCTACACCTTC. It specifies CASSLDRNYGYTF.

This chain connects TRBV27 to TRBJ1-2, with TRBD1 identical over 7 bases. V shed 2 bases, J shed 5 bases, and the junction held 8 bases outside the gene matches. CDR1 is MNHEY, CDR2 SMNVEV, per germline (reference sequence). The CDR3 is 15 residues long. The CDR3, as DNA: TGTGCCAGCAGTTTAGTAGGGGGGACAGCGTATGGCTACACCTTC. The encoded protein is CASSLVGGTAYGYTF.

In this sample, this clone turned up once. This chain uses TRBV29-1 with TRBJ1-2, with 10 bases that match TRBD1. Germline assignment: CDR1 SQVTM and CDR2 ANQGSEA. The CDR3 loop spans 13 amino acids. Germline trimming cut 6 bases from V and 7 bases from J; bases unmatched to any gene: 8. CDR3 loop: CSVAPGQGFGYTF. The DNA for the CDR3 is TGCAGCGTCGCCCCGGGACAGGGGTTTGGCTACACCTTC.

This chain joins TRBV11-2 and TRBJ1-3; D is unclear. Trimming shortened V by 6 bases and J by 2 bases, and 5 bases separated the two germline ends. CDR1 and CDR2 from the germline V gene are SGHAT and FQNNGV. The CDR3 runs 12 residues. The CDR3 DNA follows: TGTGCCAGCAGGAGTCCTGGAAACACCATATATTTT. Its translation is CASRSPGNTIYF.